This TCR beta chain was captured by sequencing in a study of shared clonotypes between healthy human individuals. The overall study: Donor ages ranged 18 to 49 years: a couple of women, a few men. Donors had three CD4 naive, three CD4 memory, two CD8 naive and one CD8 memory plate apiece. Study-level points and caveats: In general, naive subsets displayed greater estimated richness than memory subsets did. Researchers sampled blood only, noting tissue repertoires likely differ.

V shed 1 base and J shed 6 bases, with 9 bases lying between them. CDR3 size: 13 residues. Germline CDR1 and CDR2: SEHNR and FQNEAQ (reference sequence). On this clone itself: The target antigen is unknown. Additional DNA sequences in this sample encode the identical CDR3.

Sequencing was performed with immunoSEQ multiplex PCR; in TCRdb, only in-frame clones are kept and a portion is missing. The sample carries some 2,500,000 clones, 80% to 95% recorded once. Material for sequencing was naive CD4+ T cells from PBMCs. Noted subset: CD45RA+ positively selected. The V and J genes are TRBV7-9 and TRBJ1-1; weak D call: TRBD1 (6 bases). This clonotype originated in a man aged 18 to 30 in good health. Some clones in this sample may be carry-over from other donors' samples. The CDR3, as DNA: TGTGCCAGCAGCTTAGAGGGGGGATCTGAAGCTTTCTTT. Its protein is CASSLEGGSEAFF.